The rows below give T cell receptor beta chains drawn from one sample of a study of blood T cells in healthy people across ages. Using its own MiXCR run on the 5' RACE reads, TCRdb lists one record per CDR3 protein. Of 550,000 to 700,000 distinct CDR3 sequences listed, 25% to 30% were seen once; the top ten hold around 18%. What was sequenced was blood. The source is a woman between 70 and 85 years old in good health. Both conserved end residues are part of each CDR3. The D gene is left open where the match is weak. The listing skips clone size in some rows; elsewhere it reads once, few, many or a size class.

abundance | j_gene | d_gene | v_gene | CDR3aa | CDR3nt
. | TRBJ2-7 | . | TRBV19 | CASSLMTASYEQYF | TGTGCCAGTAGTCTCATGACAGCCTCCTACGAGCAGTACTTC
. | TRBJ2-2 | . | TRBV24-1 | CATSDLPPRMAGELFF | TGTGCCACCAGTGATTTACCGCCCCGGATGGCCGGGGAGCTGTTTTTT
many | TRBJ2-5 | . | TRBV20-1 | CSASDGEETQYF | TGCAGTGCTAGTGATGGCGAAGAGACCCAGTACTTC
. | TRBJ2-1 | TRBD2 | TRBV24-1 | CATSVSGGPNEQFF | TGTGCCACCAGTGTAAGCGGGGGGCCCAATGAGCAGTTCTTC
few | TRBJ2-3 | . | TRBV4-2 | CASSPGSTNTDTQYF | TGTGCCAGCAGCCCGGGGTCCACTAACACAGATACGCAGTATTTT
. | TRBJ1-2 | . | TRBV7-9 | CASSASYNYGYTF | TGTGCCAGCAGCGCTAGTTATAACTATGGCTACACCTTC
few | TRBJ2-5 | . | TRBV2 | CASRDITSQGTQYF | TGTGCCAGCAGGGATATTACTAGTCAAGGGACCCAGTACTTC
few | TRBJ2-1 | . | TRBV4-2 | CASSQDQTRSFEQFF | TGTGCCAGCAGCCAAGATCAAACTAGGAGCTTTGAGCAGTTCTTC
few | TRBJ2-7 | . | TRBV25-1 | CASSVGNEQYF | TGTGCCAGCAGTGTGGGGAACGAGCAGTACTTC
. | TRBJ1-2 | . | TRBV7-8 | CASSPGQPSNYGYTF | TGTGCCAGCAGTCCCGGACAGCCGTCTAACTATGGCTACACCTTC
. | TRBJ2-5 | . | TRBV5-1 | CASRFFRPTANQETQYF | TGCGCCAGCAGGTTCTTCCGACCCACTGCCAACCAAGAGACCCAGTACTTC
. | TRBJ2-1 | . | TRBV3-1 | CASSQGLAGEQFF | TGTGCCAGCAGCCAAGGGCTAGCAGGGGAGCAGTTCTTC
few | TRBJ1-4 | . | TRBV6-2/TRBV6-3 | CASSRGAEKLFF | TGTGCCAGCAGTCGGGGCGCCGAGAAACTGTTTTTT
few | TRBJ1-4 | . | TRBV6-2/TRBV6-3 | CASSSPKEVLEKLFF | TGTGCCAGCAGTTCTCCCAAGGAGGTCCTAGAAAAACTGTTTTTT
few | TRBJ2-7 | TRBD2 | TRBV20-1 | CSARVASGGLWGEQYF | TGCAGTGCTAGAGTGGCTAGCGGCGGCTTGTGGGGGGAGCAGTACTTC
. | TRBJ2-5 | . | TRBV6-5 | CASSYSLGGTQYF | TGTGCCAGCAGTTACTCTCTAGGTGGGACCCAGTACTTC
. | TRBJ2-7 | . | TRBV18 | CASSPLGTYEQYF | TGTGCCAGCTCACCACTAGGGACGTACGAGCAGTACTTC
many | TRBJ2-5 | . | TRBV20-1 | CSARREETQYF | TGCAGTGCTAGGAGGGAAGAGACCCAGTACTTC
. | TRBJ1-2 | . | TRBV5-1 | CASSYDQPASYGYTF | TGCGCCAGCAGCTATGACCAACCAGCCTCGTATGGCTACACCTTC
few | TRBJ2-5 | TRBD1 | TRBV5-4 | CASTPTGIQETQYF | TGCGCCAGCACCCCGACAGGGATACAAGAGACCCAGTACTTC
once | TRBJ2-1 | . | TRBV7-2 | CASSLDGPTLYNEQFF | TGTGCCAGCAGCTTAGACGGACCCACCCTTTACAATGAGCAGTTCTTC
few | TRBJ1-4 | TRBD1 | TRBV6-6 | CASNQATTGKGEKLFF | TGTGCCAGCAACCAAGCGACGACAGGGAAGGGTGAAAAACTGTTTTTT
few | TRBJ1-1 | TRBD1 | TRBV29-1 | CSVEGQGPEAFF | TGCAGCGTCGAAGGACAGGGGCCTGAAGCTTTCTTT
. | TRBJ1-1 | TRBD1 | TRBV6-6 | CASSDQGVNTEAFF | TGTGCCAGCAGTGATCAGGGGGTGAACACTGAAGCTTTCTTT
. | TRBJ1-1 | TRBD1 | TRBV19 | CASSKTGQAREAFF | TGTGCCAGTAGTAAAACGGGACAGGCTCGCGAAGCTTTCTTT
. | TRBJ2-1 | TRBD1 | TRBV4-3 | CASSPGQGATSYNEQFF | TGCGCCAGCAGCCCAGGACAGGGGGCGACCAGCTACAATGAGCAGTTCTTC
. | TRBJ2-5 | . | TRBV29-1 | CSVEIRQGRETQYF | TGCAGCGTTGAAATCCGGCAGGGAAGGGAGACCCAGTACTTC
. | TRBJ2-5 | TRBD2 | TRBV7-9 | CASTVTSGGETQYF | TGTGCCAGCACAGTGACTAGCGGGGGAGAGACCCAGTACTTC